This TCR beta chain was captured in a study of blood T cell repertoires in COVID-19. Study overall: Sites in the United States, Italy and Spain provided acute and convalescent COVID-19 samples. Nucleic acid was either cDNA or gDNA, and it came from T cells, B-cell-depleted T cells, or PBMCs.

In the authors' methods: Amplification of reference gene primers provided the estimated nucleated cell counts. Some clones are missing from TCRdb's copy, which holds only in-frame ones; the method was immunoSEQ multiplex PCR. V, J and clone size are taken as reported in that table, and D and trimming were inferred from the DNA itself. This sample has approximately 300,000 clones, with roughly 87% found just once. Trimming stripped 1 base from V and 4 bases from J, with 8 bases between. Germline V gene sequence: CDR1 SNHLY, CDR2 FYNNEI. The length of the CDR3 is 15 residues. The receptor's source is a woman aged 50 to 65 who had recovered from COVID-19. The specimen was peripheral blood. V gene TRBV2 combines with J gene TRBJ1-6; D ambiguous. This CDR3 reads CASSEGRGYNSPLHF. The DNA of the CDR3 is TGTGCCAGCAGTGAAGGGAGAGGGTATAATTCACCCCTCCACTTT.